This record concerns one TCR beta chain sequence. This receptor's antigen is unknown. Per-base quality was not reported, and no clone a single base away is much larger than it. In total, roughly 670 healthy bone marrow donors made up the cohort. All cohort members were sampled while nominally healthy, although unrecorded immune exposures were likely present. The donor was CMV seronegative and belonged to the group of under 400 seronegative cohort members. Each donor provided a peripheral blood sample, and peripheral blood mononuclear cells were used for TCR beta sequencing. Genomic DNA was extracted from the blood cell samples with the Qiagen DNeasy Blood Extraction Kit. The data originate from a study of cytomegalovirus exposure and HLA in healthy donors (dated 2017 in TCRdb). With regard to the full study: An earlier analysis of approximately 590 of the donors reported approximately 300 Gb of sequence data and 120 million or so unique TCR beta sequences from around 200 million T cells. Typing coverage varied by locus: roughly 620-640 donors for A, B, C, DRB1 and DQB1; approximately 500 for DQA1; around 610 for DPA1; about 450 for DPB1. Roughly 5 DR-DQ haplotypes were treated as single units for association and clustering because of strong linkage in the cohort. The study aimed to test whether cataloging public T cell receptors could reveal signatures of past pathogen exposure. Approximately 300 gigabases of sequencing data and tens of millions of unique TCR sequences made up an early release that covered nearly 650 HLA-typed donors. An earlier analysis of approximately 580 of the donors used high-throughput TCR beta sequencing to judge whether each TCR beta V gene segment behaved as functional or pseudogenic. The study combined high-throughput TCR immunosequencing, statistical association of individual TCRs with disease status, and machine learning to predict cytomegalovirus infection status. A later genetic analysis took genome-wide SNP genotypes for about 55% of the roughly 670 donors and used that subset as a discovery cohort. The study profiled the T cell repertoires of 500 to 800 subjects by immunosequencing and related them to cytomegalovirus serostatus. A later analysis re-analyzed previously published TCR beta repertoires from 550 to 700 donors and added high-resolution HLA genotyping to study TCR occurrence patterns. Along with the roughly 610-subject first cohort, a separate validation cohort of over a hundred different subjects was used. Class I and class II HLA loci were covered by the typing at four-digit resolution. Among the roughly 430 genotyped donors, 75% to 90% belonged to the genetic ancestry cluster associated with self-reported Caucasian donors. In the later analysis, no new phenotypic data were used to find candidate immune exposures; instead, reliance was placed on TCR beta sequences and their occurrence across donors. Alongside the repertoire data, information on donor age, sex, ethnicity and CMV serostatus was compiled. Every repertoire in the discovery cohort had been generated on one and the same sequencing platform. On average, 235,054 unique TCR beta nucleotide sequences were sequenced per donor among 398 genotyped donors of the cohort, with 15% to 20% of those sequences being non-productive.

The germline ends are 16 bases apart after V is trimmed by 0 bases and J by 10 bases. Inclusive of the bounding cysteine and phenylalanine, the CDR3 is 16 residues long. The entry retains the CDR3 DNA only, 48 bases that are in frame from base 1. From the germline V gene, CDR1 is MNHEY and CDR2 is SVGAGI. Paper-wide results and their limitations: The study gave a list of about 170 TCR beta chains associated with cytomegalovirus. Several of the top co-occurrence clusters appeared to be linked to parvovirus B19, influenza, CMV and Epstein-Barr virus, according to a later analysis. In an earlier analysis of more than 500 of the donors, most TCR beta V segments appeared in productive rearrangements about 87% or about 30% of the time, broadly matching IMGT annotations. The 87-base-pair reads could not distinguish some IMGT-functional V segments, including TRBV6-2 and TRBV6-3, so those segments were excluded. The classifier was reported to diagnose cytomegalovirus status with high specificity and sensitivity in both the original cohort and the validation cohort. Roughly uniform sequencing depth across donors was assumed in presence/absence analyses, although this assumption may not hold. While some public TCRs were present in many individuals, most TCR sequences turned up only very rarely across donors. A further reported finding was that TCR beta sequences accurately predicted the HLA-A and HLA-B alleles for most subjects in the first cohort. Because counts were too low, more than 15 rarely observed V segments, including chromosome 9 orphons, were excluded from the earlier analysis of around 640 of the donors. Linkage disequilibrium might explain the correlated functional status among segregating V segments, but an unknown experimental factor could not be ruled out. In a later genetic analysis, fewer N-insertions in productive TCRs were reported among donors in an Asian-associated ancestry cluster than the roughly 700-donor mean. Assigning TCR associations to individual alleles was difficult when HLA alleles, especially DR and DQ, strongly co-occurred. A later analysis found that most CMV-associated TCR beta chains appeared HLA-restricted, with HLA associations seemingly driven largely by CMV exposure. Because HLA typing was missing for some donors at each locus, association tests included only the typed subset. According to the authors, the approach could potentially be generalized to other disease states and immunological phenotypes. In a later analysis, over 15,000 TCR beta sequences were associated with specific HLA alleles at a false discovery rate of 0.05. A few of the identified cytomegalovirus-associated TCR beta chains were confirmed in vitro to be specific for cytomegalovirus antigens. Immune exposure information for the cohort was limited to CMV serostatus. A later genetic analysis associated a missense DCLRE1C variant with V-gene and J-gene trimming of TCR beta chains, and an independent cohort replicated the association. In a later analysis, the rate of TCR association differed among HLA loci, with DRB1 alleles having the most associated TCRs and HLA-C alleles having the fewest. The sequencing pipeline was judged likely to have produced a cluster of highly shared sequence variants as a technical artifact. The cohort was sequenced for TCR beta chains only, and without alpha or paired-chain data the features that could be detected were limited. Compared with equally common non-associated chains, HLA-associated TCR beta chains in a later analysis were more clonally expanded and had lower generation probabilities.

The library was prepared using the immunoSEQ multiplex PCR assay. For the multiplex PCR, a mixture combining 60 forward primers for TCR Vbeta segments and 13 reverse primers for TCR Jbeta segments was used. Amplification of the CDR3 region of rearranged TCR beta genes was performed with a multiplex PCR assay on genomic DNA. The amplified TCR beta libraries were sequenced on the Illumina HiSeq System as 87-base-pair reads. The source study handled its data this way. In a later analysis, tens of millions of unique TCR beta chains were counted across the 500 to 850 repertoires, and roughly 10 million of these chains were shared by at least two donors. Raw reads were error-corrected and collapsed into unique sequences with a nearest-neighbor algorithm that merged closely related sequences to remove PCR and sequencing errors. Alignment of CDR3 sequences to IMGT reference sequences was used to assign V, D and J gene segments. Each retained sequence needed at least a six-nucleotide match to both a V gene segment and a J gene segment. A rearrangement was called productive if the CDR3 had no stop codons and remained in frame with V and J, and every other rearrangement was called non-productive. Following IMGT convention, CDR3 was defined as the stretch from the second conserved V-encoded cysteine to the conserved J-encoded phenylalanine. The earlier analysis of about 590 of the donors excluded sequences that lacked an unambiguous match to a single V gene segment. An earlier analysis of a few hundred of the donors called V segments functional above 56.7% productive rearrangements and segregating when the between-donor standard deviation exceeded 5%. A statistical classification framework was developed to diagnose cytomegalovirus status using the catalog of TCR beta chain sequences. In a later analysis, TCR nucleotide sequences were compared against IMGT/GENE-DB human TR gene sequences so that V and J genes could be assigned. The TCRdist pipeline was used in a later analysis to assign CDR3 sequences and most-parsimonious VDJ recombination scenarios. In a later analysis, every TCR beta chain was defined by the combination of its CDR3 amino acid sequence and its V-gene family, and reads without a unique V-gene family were dropped. As a way to deal with suspected cross-contamination and a sequencing artifact, a later analysis dropped 450 to 600 nucleotide sequences that were highly shared and had low generation probability. For each public chain, a later analysis derived a clonal expansion index from normalized ranks of inferred template counts within each repertoire. In a later analysis, generation probabilities were computed with a VDJ recombination model fitted to out-of-frame rearrangements, and the resulting probabilities were checked against IGoR. A later analysis scored TCR-TCR, TCR-HLA and TCR-CMV co-occurrence with hypergeometric tests, applying a repertoire-size bias correction to TCR pairs. To estimate false discovery rates, a later analysis permuted the HLA or CMV assignments 20 times. A later analysis grouped co-occurring TCRs with DBSCAN, adding TCRdist sequence similarity when clustering within HLA-allele-positive subsets. Repertoires with fewer than 30,000 or more than 120,000 public chains, plus five repertoires with anomalous nucleotide sharing, were excluded from co-occurrence clustering. TCRdb carries this immuneACCESS record with in-frame sequences only. Its versions omit some clonotypes, under half of them owing to an unresolved V gene in the studies checked, with the rest unexplained. Clonal size and the V and J genes are those of that table, whereas D and trimming came from the DNA. The sample profile shows about 210,000 clones; approximately 81% of them were found once. Jointly, the top ten make up about 3% of the sample.

The rearrangement joined TRBV6-5 to TRBJ1-6; the D gene is perhaps TRBD1, from 5 matching bases. This sequence was found in a man between 25 and 39 years old in good health and CMV-seronegative. Sequenced sample: PBMCs. The CDR3 protein sequence reads: CASSYSVGPPGSPLHF. In nucleotide form, the sequence is TGTGCCAGCAGTTACTCGGTTGGGCCACCAGGGTCACCCCTCCACTTT.